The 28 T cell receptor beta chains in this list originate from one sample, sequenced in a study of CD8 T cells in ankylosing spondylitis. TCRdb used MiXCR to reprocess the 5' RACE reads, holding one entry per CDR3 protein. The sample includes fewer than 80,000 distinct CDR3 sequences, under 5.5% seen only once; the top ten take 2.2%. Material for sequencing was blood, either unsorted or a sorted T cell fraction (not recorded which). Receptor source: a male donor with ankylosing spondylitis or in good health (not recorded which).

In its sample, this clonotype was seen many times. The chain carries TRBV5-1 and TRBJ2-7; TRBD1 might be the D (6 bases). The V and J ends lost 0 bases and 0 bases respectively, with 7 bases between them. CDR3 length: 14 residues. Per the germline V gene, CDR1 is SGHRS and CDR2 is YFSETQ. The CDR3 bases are TGCGCCAGCAGCTTGGTGGACAGCTCCTACGAGCAGTACTTC. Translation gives CASSLVDSSYEQYF.

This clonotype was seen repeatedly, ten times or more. This chain's CDR3 is CASSGNEVRAFF. CDR3 in DNA: TGTGCCAGCAGTGGGAACGAGGTGCGAGCTTTCTTT. V is TRBV28 and J is TRBJ1-1; D gene uncertain. V lost 5 bases and J 10 bases, leaving 14 bases between the germline ends. Per the germline V gene, CDR1 is MDHEN and CDR2 is SYDVKM. CDR3 length equals 12 residues.

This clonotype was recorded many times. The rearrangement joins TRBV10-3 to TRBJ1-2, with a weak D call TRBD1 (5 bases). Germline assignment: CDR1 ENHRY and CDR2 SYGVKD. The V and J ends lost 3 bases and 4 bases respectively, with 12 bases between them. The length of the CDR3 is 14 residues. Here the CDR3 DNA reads TGTGCCATCAGTGACCGAGGCGGGGGCTATGGCTACACCTTC. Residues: CAISDRGGGYGYTF.

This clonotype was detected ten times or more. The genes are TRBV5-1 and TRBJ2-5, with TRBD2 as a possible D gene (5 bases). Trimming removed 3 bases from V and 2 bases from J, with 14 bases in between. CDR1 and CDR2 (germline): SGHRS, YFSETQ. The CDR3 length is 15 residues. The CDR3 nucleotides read TGCGCCAGCAGCTCCACACCGGGATTACAAGAGACCCAGTACTTC. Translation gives CASSSTPGLQETQYF.

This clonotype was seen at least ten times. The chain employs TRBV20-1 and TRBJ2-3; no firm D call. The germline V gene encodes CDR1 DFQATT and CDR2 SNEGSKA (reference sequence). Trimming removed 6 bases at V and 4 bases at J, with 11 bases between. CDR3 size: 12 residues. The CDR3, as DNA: TGCAGTGCGATTGACTCTCCAGATACGCAGTATTTT. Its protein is CSAIDSPDTQYF.

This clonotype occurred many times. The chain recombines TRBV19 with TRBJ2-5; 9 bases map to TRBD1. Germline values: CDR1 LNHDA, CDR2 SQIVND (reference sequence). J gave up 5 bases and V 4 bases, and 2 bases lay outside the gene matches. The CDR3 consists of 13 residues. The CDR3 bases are TGTGCCAGTAGTAGGGACAGGGAGGAGACCCAGTACTTC. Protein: CASSRDREETQYF.

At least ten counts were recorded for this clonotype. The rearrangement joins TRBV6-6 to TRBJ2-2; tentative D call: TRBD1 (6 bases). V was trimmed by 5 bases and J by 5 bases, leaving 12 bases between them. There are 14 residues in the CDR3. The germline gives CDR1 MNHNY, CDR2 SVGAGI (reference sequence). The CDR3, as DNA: TGTGCCAGCAGTCCCCGGACAGAAACCGGGGAGCTGTTTTTT. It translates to CASSPRTETGELFF.

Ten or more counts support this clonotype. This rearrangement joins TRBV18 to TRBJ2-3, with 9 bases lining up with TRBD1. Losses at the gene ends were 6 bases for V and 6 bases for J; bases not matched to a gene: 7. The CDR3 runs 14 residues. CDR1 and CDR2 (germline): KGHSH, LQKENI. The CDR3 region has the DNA TGTGCCAGCTCGGAGGACAGGGGTAGCGATACGCAGTATTTT. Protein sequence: CASSEDRGSDTQYF.

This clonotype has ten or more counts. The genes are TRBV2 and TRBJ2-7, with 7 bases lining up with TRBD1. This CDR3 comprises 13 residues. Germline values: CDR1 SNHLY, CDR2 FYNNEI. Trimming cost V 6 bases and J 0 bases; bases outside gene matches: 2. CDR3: CASRGDSSYEQYF. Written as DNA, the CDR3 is TGTGCCAGCAGAGGGGACAGCTCCTACGAGCAGTACTTC.

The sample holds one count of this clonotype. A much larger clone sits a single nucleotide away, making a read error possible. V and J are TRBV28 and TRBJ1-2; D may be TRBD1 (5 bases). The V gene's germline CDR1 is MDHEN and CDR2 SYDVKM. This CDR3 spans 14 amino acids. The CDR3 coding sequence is TGTGCCAGCAGCGGATCAGGGAGATGGTATGGCCACACCTTC. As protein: CASSGSGRWYGHTF.

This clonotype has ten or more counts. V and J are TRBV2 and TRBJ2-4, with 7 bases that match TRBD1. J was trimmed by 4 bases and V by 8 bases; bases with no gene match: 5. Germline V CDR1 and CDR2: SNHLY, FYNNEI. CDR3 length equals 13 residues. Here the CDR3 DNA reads TGTGCCAGCGTCTCGGGACAGAAAAACATTCAGTACTTC. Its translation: CASVSGQKNIQYF.

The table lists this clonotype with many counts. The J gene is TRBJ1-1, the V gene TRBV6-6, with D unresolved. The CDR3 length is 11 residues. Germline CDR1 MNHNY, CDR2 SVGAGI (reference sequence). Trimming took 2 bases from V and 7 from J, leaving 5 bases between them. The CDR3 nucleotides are TGTGCCAGCAGTTACGCTGATGAAGCTTTCTTT. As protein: CASSYADEAFF.

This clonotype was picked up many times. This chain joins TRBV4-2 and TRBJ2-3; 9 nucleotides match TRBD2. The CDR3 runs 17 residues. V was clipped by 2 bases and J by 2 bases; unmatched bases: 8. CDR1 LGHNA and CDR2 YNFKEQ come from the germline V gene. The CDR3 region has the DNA TGTGCCAGCAGCCAACCCCGTGCTAGCGGGGACACAGATACGCAGTATTTT. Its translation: CASSQPRASGDTDTQYF.

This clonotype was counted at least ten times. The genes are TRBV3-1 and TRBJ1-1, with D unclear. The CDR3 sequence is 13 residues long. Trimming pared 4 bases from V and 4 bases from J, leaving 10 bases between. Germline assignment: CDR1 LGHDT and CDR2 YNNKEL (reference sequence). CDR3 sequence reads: CASSLTSSTEAFF. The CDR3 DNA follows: TGTGCCAGCAGCCTCACCTCCAGCACTGAAGCTTTCTTT.

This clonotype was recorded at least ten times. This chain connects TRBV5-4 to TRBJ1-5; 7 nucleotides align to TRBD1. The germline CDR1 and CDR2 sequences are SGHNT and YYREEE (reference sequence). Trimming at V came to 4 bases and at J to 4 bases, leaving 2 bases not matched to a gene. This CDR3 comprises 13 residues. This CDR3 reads CASSPGGNQPQHF. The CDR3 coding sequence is TGTGCCAGCAGCCCAGGGGGGAATCAGCCCCAGCATTTT.

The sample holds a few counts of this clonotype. This CDR3 is CASSERVAPYNEQFF. In DNA, the CDR3 is TGTGCCAGCAGTGAACGGGTGGCCCCTTACAATGAGCAGTTCTTC. The chain uses TRBV7-2 and TRBJ2-1; D uncertain. This CDR3 has 15 residues. Germline lookup yields CDR1 SGHTA and CDR2 FQGNSA. Trimming left V 6 bases short and J 4 bases short, with 16 bases between.

The CDR3 region has the DNA TGTGCCAGCAGTGAAGGGGAAGGATCCACAGATACGCAGTATTTT. As protein: CASSEGEGSTDTQYF. The chain couples TRBV2 to TRBJ2-3; no clear D. Germline values: CDR1 SNHLY, CDR2 FYNNEI. The CDR3 contains 15 residues. V lost 1 base to trimming and J lost 2 bases, with 10 bases between them.

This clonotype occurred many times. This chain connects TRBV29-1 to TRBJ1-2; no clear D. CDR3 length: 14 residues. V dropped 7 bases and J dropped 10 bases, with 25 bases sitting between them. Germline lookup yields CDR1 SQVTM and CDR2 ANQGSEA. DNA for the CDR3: TGCAGCGCCGCCTATCCCCCAGGCCAAGGTGACTACACCTTC. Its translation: CSAAYPPGQGDYTF.

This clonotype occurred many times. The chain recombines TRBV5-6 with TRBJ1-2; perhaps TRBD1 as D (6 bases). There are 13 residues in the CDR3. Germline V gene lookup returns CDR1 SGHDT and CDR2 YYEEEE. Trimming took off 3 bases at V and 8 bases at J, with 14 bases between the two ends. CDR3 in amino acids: CASSSPAGAGYTF. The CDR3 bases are TGTGCCAGCAGCTCGCCCGCAGGGGCGGGCTACACCTTC.

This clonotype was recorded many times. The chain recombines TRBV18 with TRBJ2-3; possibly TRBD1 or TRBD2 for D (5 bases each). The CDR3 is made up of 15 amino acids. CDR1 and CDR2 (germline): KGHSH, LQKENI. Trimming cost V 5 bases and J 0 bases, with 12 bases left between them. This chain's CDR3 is CASSSGRTSTDTQYF. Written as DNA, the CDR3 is TGTGCCAGCTCATCGGGACGGACTAGCACAGATACGCAGTATTTT. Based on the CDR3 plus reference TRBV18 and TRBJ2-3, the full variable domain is NAGVMQNPRHLVRRRGQEARLRCSPMKGHSHVYWYRQLPEEGLKFMVYLQKENIIDESGMPKERFSAEFPKEGPSILRIQQVVRGDSAAYFCASSSGRTSTDTQYFGPGTRLTVL.

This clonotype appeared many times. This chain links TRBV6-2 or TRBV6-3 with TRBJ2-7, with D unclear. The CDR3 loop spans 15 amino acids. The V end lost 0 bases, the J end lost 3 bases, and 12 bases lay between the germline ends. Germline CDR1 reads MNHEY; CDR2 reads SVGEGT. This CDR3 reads CASSYSQPTDYEQYF. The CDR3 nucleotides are TGTGCCAGCAGTTACTCCCAGCCGACGGACTACGAGCAGTACTTC.

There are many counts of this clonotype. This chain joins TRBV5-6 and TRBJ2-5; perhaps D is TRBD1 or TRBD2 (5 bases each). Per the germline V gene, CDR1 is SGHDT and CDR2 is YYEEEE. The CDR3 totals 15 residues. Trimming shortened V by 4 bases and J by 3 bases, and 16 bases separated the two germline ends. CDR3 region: CASSTGLKGEETQYF. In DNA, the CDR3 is TGTGCCAGCAGCACAGGACTGAAAGGGGAAGAGACCCAGTACTTC.

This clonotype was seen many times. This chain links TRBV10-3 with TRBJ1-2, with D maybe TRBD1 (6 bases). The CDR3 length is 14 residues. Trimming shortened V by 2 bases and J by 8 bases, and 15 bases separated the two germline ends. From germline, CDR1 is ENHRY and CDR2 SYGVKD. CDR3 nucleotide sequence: TGTGCCATCAGTGAGCTGGAGGGGGGAAGCGGCTACACCTTC. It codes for CAISELEGGSGYTF.

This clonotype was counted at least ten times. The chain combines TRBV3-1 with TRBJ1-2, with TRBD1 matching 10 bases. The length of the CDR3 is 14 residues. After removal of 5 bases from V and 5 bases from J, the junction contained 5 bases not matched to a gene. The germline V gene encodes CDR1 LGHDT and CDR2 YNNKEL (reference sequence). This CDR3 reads CASSYMDRGYGYTF. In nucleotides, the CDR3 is TGTGCCAGCAGCTATATGGACAGGGGGTATGGCTACACCTTC.

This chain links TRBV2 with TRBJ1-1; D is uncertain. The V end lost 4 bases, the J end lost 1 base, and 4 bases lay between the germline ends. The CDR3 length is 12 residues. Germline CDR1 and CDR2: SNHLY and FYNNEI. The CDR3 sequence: CASSVGNTEAFF. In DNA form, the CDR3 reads TGTGCCAGCAGTGTCGGGAACACTGAAGCTTTCTTT.

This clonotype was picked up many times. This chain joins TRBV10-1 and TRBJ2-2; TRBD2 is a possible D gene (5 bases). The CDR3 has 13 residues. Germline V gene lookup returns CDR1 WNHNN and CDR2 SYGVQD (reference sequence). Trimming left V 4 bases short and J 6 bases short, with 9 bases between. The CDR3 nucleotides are TGCGCCAGCAGTGGTGGGAGTGCCGGGGAGCTGTTTTTT. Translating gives CASSGGSAGELFF.

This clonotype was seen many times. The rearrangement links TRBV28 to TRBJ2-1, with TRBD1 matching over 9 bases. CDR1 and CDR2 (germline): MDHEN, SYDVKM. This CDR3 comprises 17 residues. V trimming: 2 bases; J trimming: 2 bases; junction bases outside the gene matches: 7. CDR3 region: CASSLLPGQGPYNEQFF. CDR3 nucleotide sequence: TGTGCCAGCAGTTTACTCCCGGGACAGGGACCCTACAATGAGCAGTTCTTC.

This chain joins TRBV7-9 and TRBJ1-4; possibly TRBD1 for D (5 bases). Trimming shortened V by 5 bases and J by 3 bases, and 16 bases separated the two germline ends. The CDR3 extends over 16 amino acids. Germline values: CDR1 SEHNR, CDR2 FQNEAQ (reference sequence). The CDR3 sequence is CASSGLEGAANEKLFF. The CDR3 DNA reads TGTGCCAGCAGCGGACTAGAAGGGGCGGCTAATGAAAAACTGTTTTTT.